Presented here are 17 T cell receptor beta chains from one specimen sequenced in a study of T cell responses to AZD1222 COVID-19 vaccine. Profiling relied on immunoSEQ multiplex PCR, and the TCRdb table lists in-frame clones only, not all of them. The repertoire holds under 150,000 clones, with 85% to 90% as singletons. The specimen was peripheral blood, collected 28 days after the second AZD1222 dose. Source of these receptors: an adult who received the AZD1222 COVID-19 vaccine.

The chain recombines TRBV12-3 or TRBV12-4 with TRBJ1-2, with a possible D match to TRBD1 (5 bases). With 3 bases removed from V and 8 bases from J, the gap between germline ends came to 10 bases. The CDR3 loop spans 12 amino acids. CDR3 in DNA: TGTGCCAGCAGTTTTCCCAGGGTCGGCTACACCTTC. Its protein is CASSFPRVGYTF.

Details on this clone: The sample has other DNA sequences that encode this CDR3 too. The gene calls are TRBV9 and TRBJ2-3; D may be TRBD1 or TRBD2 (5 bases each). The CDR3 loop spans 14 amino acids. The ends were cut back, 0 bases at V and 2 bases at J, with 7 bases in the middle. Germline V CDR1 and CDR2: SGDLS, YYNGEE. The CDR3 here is CASSVGGSTDTQYF. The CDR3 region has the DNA TGTGCCAGCAGCGTAGGGGGGTCCACAGATACGCAGTATTTT.

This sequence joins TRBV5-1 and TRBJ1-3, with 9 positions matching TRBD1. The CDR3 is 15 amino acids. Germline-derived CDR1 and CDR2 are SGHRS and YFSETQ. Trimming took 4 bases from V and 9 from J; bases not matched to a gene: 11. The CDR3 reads CASSRDRDDHRTIYF. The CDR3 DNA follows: TGCGCCAGCAGCAGGGACAGGGACGACCACCGCACCATATATTTT.

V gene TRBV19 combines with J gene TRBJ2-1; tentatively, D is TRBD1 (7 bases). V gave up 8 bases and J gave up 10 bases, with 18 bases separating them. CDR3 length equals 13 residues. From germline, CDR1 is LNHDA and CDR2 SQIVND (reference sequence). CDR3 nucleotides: TGTGCCAGTCAGGGGGGACCCTTATCCGAGCAGTTCTTC. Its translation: CASQGGPLSEQFF.

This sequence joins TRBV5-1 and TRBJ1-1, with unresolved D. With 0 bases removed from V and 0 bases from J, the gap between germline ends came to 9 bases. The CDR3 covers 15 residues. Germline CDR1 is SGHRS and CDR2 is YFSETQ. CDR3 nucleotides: TGCGCCAGCAGCTTGGCCGAGGTTATGAACACTGAAGCTTTCTTT. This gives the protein CASSLAEVMNTEAFF. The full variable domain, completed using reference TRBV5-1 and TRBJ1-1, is KAGVTQTPRYLIKTRGQQVTLSCSPISGHRSVSWYQQTPGQGLQFLFEYFSETQRNKGNFPGRFSGRQFSNSRSEMNVSTLELGDSALYLCASSLAEVMNTEAFFGQGTRLTVV.

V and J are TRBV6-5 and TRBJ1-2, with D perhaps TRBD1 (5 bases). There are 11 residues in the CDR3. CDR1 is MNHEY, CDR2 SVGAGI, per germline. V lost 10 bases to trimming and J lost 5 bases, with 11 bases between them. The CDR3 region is CATLQVYGYTF. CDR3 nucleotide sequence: TGTGCCACCCTACAGGTGTATGGCTACACCTTC.

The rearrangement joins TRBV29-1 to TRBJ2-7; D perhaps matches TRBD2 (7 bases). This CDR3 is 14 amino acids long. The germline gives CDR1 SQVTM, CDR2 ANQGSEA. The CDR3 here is CSPTEGGPENEQYV. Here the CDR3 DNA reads TGCAGTCCTACAGAGGGGGGGCCAGAAAACGAGCAGTACGTC.

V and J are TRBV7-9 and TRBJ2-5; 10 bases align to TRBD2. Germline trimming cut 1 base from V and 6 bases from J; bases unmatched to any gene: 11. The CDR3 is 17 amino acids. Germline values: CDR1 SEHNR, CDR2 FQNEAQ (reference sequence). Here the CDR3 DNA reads TGTGCCAGCAGCTTAGGGGCCCTAGCGGGGGTGAGGAAGACCCAGTACTTC. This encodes CASSLGALAGVRKTQYF. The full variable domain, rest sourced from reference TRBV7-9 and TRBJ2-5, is DTGVSQNPRHKITKRGQNVTFRCDPISEHNRLYWYRQTLGQGPEFLTYFQNEAQLEKSRLLSDRFSAERPKGSFSTLEIQRTEQGDSAMYLCASSLGALAGVRKTQYFGPGTRLLVL.

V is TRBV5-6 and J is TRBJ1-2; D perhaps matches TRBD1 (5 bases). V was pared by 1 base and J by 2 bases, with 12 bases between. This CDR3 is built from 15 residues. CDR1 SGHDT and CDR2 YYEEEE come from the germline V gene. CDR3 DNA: TGTGCCAGCAGCTTGAGGGGCAGGGCAAACTATGGCTACACCTTC. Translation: CASSLRGRANYGYTF.

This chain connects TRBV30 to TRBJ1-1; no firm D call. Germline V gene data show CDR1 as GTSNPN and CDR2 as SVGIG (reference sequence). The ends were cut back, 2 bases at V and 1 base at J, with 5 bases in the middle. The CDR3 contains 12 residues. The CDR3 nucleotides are TGTGCCTGGAGTTCAGGGAACACTGAAGCTTTCTTT. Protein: CAWSSGNTEAFF.

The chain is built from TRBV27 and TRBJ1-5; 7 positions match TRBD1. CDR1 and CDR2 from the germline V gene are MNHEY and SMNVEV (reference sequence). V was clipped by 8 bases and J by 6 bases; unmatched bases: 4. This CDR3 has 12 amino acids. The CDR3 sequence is CASGTEAQPQHF. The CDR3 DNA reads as TGTGCCAGCGGGACAGAAGCTCAGCCCCAGCATTTT.

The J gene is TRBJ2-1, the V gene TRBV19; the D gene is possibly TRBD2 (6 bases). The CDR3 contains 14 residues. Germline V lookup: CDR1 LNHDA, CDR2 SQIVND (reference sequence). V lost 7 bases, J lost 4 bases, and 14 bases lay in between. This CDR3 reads CASKRREAYNEQFF. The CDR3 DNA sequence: TGTGCCAGTAAGCGGCGGGAAGCTTACAATGAGCAGTTCTTC.

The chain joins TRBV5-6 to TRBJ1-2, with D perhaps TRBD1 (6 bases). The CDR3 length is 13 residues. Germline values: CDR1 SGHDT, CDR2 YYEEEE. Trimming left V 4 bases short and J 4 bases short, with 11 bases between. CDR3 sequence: CASSQPRGYGYTF. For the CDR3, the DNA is TGTGCCAGCAGCCAACCCAGGGGCTATGGCTACACCTTC.

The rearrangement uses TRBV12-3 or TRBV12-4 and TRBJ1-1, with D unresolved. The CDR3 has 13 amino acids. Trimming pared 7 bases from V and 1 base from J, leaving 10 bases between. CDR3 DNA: TGTGCCAGCAAAAGGGAGGCGAACACTGAAGCTTTCTTT. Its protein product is CASKREANTEAFF.

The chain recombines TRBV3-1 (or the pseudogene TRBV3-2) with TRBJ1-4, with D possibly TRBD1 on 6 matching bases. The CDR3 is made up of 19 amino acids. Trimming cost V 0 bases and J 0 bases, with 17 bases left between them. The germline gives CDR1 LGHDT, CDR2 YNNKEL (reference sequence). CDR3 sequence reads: CASSQDRGEEIATNEKLFF. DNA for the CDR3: TGTGCCAGCAGCCAAGATAGGGGGGAGGAGATCGCAACTAATGAAAAACTGTTTTTT.

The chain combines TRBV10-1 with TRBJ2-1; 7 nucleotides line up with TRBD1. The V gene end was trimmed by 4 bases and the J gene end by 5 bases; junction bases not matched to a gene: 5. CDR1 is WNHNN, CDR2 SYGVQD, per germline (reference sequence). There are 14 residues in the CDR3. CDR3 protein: CASSGGQSDNEQFF. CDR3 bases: TGCGCCAGCAGTGGGGGACAGTCGGACAATGAGCAGTTCTTC.

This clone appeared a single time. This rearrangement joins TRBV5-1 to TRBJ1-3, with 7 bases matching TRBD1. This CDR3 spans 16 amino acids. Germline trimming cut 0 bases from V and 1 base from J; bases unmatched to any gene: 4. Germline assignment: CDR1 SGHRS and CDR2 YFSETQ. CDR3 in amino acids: CASSLVPTGSGNTIYF. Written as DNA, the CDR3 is TGCGCCAGCAGCTTGGTCCCGACAGGGTCTGGAAACACCATATATTTT.